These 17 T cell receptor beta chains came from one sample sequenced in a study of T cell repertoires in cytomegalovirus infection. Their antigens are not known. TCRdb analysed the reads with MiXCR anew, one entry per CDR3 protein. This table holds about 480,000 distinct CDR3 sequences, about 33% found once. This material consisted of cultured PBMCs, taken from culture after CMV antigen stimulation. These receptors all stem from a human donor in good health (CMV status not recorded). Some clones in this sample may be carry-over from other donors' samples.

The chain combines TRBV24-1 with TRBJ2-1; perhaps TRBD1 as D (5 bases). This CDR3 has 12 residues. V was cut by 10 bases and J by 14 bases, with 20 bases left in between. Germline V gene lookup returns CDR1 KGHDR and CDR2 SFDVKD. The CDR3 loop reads CATQDERLRKFF. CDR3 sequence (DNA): TGTGCCACACAGGACGAGCGCTTGCGGAAGTTCTTC.

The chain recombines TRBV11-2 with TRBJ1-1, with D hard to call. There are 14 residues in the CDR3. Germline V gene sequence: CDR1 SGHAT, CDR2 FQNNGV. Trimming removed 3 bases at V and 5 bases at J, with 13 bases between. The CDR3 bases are TGTGCCAGCAGCTTGGGATGGGGATCGACTGAAGCTTTCTTT. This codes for CASSLGWGSTEAFF. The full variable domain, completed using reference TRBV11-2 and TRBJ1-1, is EAGVAQSPRYKIIEKRQSVAFWCNPISGHATLYWYQQILGQGPKLLIQFQNNGVVDDSQLPKDRFSAERLKGVDSTLKIQPAKLEDSAVYLCASSLGWGSTEAFFGQGTRLTVV.

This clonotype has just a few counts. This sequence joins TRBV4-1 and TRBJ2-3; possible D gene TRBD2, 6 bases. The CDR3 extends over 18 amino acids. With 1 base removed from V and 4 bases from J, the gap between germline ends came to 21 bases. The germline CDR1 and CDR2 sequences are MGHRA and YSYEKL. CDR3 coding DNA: TGCGCCAGCAGCCAAGTCTCTGTGATTGGAGGGAGTTCAGATACGCAGTATTTT. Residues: CASSQVSVIGGSSDTQYF.

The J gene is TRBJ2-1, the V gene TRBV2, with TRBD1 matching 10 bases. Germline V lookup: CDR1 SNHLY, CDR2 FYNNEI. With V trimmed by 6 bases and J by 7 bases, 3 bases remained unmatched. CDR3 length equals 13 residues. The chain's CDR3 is CASRGTGENEQFF. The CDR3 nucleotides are TGTGCCAGCAGGGGGACAGGGGAGAATGAGCAGTTCTTC.

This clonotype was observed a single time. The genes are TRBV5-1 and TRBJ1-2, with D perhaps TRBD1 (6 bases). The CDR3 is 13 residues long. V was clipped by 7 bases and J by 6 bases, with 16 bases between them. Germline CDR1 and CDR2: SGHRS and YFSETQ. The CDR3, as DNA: TGCGCCAGCTCTGAGGGGGGTCCGGATGGCTACACCTTC. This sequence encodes CASSEGGPDGYTF.

CDR3 sequence: CASSLKGVLEQYF. The CDR3 DNA is TGTGCCAGCAGCCTGAAAGGGGTTCTCGAGCAGTACTTC. The chain carries TRBV11-1 and TRBJ2-7; TRBD1 is a possible D gene (5 bases). There are 13 residues in the CDR3. V was shortened by 5 bases and J by 6 bases, with 14 bases between the two germline ends. Germline CDR1 SGHAT, CDR2 FQDESV (reference sequence).

The CDR3 loop reads CASSLPRQVGNQPQHF. CDR3 coding DNA: TGTGCCAGCAGTCTTCCCCGCCAGGTTGGCAATCAGCCCCAGCATTTT. V gene TRBV6-2 or TRBV6-3 combines with J gene TRBJ1-5, with D hard to call. V gave up 5 bases and J gave up 2 bases, with 16 bases separating them. This CDR3 is 16 amino acids long. CDR1 is MNHEY, CDR2 SVGEGT, per germline.

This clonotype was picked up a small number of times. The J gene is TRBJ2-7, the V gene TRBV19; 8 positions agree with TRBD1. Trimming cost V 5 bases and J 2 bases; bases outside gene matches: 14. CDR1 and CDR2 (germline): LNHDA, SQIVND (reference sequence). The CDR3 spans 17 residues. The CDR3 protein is CASSFRDRSESPYEQYF. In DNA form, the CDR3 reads TGTGCCAGTAGTTTCCGGGACAGGTCCGAATCTCCCTACGAGCAGTACTTC.

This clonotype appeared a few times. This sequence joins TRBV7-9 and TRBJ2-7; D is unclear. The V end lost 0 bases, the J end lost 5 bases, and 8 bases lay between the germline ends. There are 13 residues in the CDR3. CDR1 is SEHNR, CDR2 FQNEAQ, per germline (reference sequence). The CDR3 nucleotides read TGTGCCAGCAGCTTAGCCCGGTTGGACGAGCAGTACTTC. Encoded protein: CASSLARLDEQYF.

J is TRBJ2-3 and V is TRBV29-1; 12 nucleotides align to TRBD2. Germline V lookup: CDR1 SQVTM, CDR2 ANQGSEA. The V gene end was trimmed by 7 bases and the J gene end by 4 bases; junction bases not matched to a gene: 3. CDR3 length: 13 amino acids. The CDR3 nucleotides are TGCAGCGGAAGACTAGCGGGAGCAGATACGCAGTATTTT. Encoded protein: CSGRLAGADTQYF.

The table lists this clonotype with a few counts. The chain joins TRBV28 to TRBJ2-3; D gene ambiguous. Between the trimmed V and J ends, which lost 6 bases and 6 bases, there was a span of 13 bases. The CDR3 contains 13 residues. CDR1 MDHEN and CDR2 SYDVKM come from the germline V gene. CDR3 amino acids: CASSSPQADTQYF. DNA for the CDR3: TGTGCCAGCAGCTCCCCTCAGGCTGATACGCAGTATTTT. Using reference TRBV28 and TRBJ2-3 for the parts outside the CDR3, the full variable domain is DVKVTQSSRYLVKRTGEKVFLECVQDMDHENMFWYRQDPGLGLRLIYFSYDVKMKEKGDIPEGYSVSREKKERFSLILESASTNQTSMYLCASSSPQADTQYFGPGTRLTVL.

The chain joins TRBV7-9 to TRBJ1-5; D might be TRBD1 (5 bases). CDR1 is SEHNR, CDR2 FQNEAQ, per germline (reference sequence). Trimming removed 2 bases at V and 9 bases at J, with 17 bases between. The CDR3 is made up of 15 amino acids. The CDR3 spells CASSLLRDPPGPQHF. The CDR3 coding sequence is TGTGCCAGCAGCTTATTGCGGGACCCCCCTGGGCCCCAGCATTTT.

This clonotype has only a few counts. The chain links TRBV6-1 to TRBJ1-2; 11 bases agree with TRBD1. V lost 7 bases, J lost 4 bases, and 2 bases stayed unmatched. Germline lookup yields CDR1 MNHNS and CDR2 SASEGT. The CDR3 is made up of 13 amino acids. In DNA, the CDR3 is TGTGCCAGCAAAGGGACAGGGGGCTATGGCTACACCTTC. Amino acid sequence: CASKGTGGYGYTF.

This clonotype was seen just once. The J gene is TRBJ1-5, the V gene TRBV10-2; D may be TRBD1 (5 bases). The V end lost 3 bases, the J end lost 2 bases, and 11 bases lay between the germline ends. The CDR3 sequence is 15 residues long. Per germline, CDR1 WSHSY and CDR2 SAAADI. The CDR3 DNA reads TGCGCCAGCAGTGAACGTGGCAGGGGCAATCAGCCCCAGCATTTT. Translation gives CASSERGRGNQPQHF.

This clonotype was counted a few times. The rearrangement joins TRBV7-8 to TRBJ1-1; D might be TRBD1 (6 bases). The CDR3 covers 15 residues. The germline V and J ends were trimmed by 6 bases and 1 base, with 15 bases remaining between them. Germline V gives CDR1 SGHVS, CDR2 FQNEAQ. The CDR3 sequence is CASRTTGDKNTEAFF. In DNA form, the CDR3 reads TGTGCCAGCAGAACAACCGGGGACAAGAACACTGAAGCTTTCTTT.

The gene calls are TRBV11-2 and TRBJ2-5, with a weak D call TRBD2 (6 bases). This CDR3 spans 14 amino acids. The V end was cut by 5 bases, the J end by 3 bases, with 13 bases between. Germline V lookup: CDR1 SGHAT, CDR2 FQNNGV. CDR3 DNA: TGTGCCAGCAGCCGTCCTGGGGGGAAAGAGACCCAGTACTTC. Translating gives CASSRPGGKETQYF.

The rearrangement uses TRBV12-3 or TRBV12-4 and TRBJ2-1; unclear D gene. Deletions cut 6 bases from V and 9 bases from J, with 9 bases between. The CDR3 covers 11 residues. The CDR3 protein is CASRLISEQFF. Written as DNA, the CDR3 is TGTGCCAGCAGACTCATTAGTGAGCAGTTCTTC.